Below, 14 T cell receptor beta chains from the same sample are listed, as sequenced in a study of blood T cell repertoires in COVID-19. Only in-frame clones appear in the TCRdb table, and some are missing; sequencing was by immunoSEQ multiplex PCR. Among roughly 250,000 clones listed, around four fifths were seen once. Sequenced sample: peripheral blood. The receptors derive from a middle-aged woman with active or convalescent COVID-19.

The chain combines TRBV5-5 with TRBJ2-7; 9 nucleotides agree with TRBD1. With V trimmed by 3 bases and J by 4 bases, 5 bases remained unmatched. This CDR3 has 14 residues. Per the germline V gene, CDR1 is SGHKS and CDR2 is YYEKEE (reference sequence). CDR3 residues: CASSSTGQGYEQYF. The CDR3 nucleotides are TGTGCCAGCAGCTCCACGGGACAGGGTTACGAGCAGTACTTC.

The V call is TRBV18, the J call TRBJ1-5; TRBD1 matches 7 bases. Per the germline V gene, CDR1 is KGHSH and CDR2 is LQKENI. The CDR3 is 15 residues long. Trimming took 5 bases from V and 4 from J; bases not matched to a gene: 8. In DNA form, the CDR3 reads TGTGCCAGCTCATCCAGGACAGGCGCTAATCAGCCCCAGCATTTT. It codes for CASSSRTGANQPQHF.

The CDR3 coding sequence is TGTGCCAGCAGTGAAGGGTGGAGCCAGAACTACAATGAGCAGTTCTTC. Protein product: CASSEGWSQNYNEQFF. The chain is built from TRBV6-1 and TRBJ2-1; D remains ambiguous. The CDR3 has 16 residues. V dropped 1 base and J dropped 3 bases, with 13 bases sitting between them. Per germline, CDR1 MNHNS and CDR2 SASEGT.

J is TRBJ2-4 and V is TRBV19; 9 positions agree with TRBD1. Trimming at V came to 5 bases and at J to 3 bases, leaving 8 bases not matched to a gene. The CDR3 sequence is 16 residues long. Looked up from germline, CDR1 is LNHDA and CDR2 is SQIVND (reference sequence). CDR3 bases: TGTGCCAGTAGTGCGATGGACAGGGGCGGCAAAAACATTCAGTACTTC. It is translated as CASSAMDRGGKNIQYF.

V is TRBV25-1 and J is TRBJ1-2, with TRBD1 matching 7 bases. The CDR3 consists of 16 residues. Per germline, CDR1 MGHDK and CDR2 SYGVNS. V lost 5 bases and J lost 2; bases outside the gene matches: 11. The DNA for the CDR3 is TGTGCCAGCAGTCCTATTACCCACAGGGGAAACTATGGCTACACCTTC. This sequence encodes CASSPITHRGNYGYTF.

In nucleotides, the CDR3 is TGTGCCAGCAGCTTGGGGGAGGGCTACACCTTC. It translates to CASSLGEGYTF. The chain couples TRBV5-6 to TRBJ1-2; D not resolved. CDR3 length: 11 residues. The V end lost 0 bases, the J end lost 8 bases, and 5 bases lay between the germline ends. Germline loops: CDR1 SGHDT, CDR2 YYEEEE.

The rearrangement links TRBV28 to TRBJ2-7; 7 bases match TRBD1. After removal of 5 bases from V and 9 bases from J, the junction contained 4 bases not matched to a gene. CDR3 size: 11 residues. From germline, CDR1 is MDHEN and CDR2 SYDVKM. The CDR3 nucleotides are TGTGCCAGCAGTGATCCAGGGGGGCAGTACTTC. Its translation: CASSDPGGQYF.

The rearrangement links TRBV3-1 (or the pseudogene TRBV3-2) to TRBJ2-3, with 9 bases identical to TRBD1. V dropped 4 bases and J dropped 4; count of bases not matched to a gene: 0. Germline V lookup: CDR1 LGHDT, CDR2 YNNKEL (reference sequence). This CDR3 region has 13 residues. In DNA, the CDR3 is TGTGCCAGCAGCCGACAGGGGGCAGATACGCAGTATTTT. Translated, it gives CASSRQGADTQYF.

The chain employs TRBV10-3 and TRBJ1-2; D unresolved. Germline loops: CDR1 ENHRY, CDR2 SYGVKD. V gave up 11 bases and J gave up 2 bases, with 15 bases separating them. This CDR3 region has 13 residues. The chain's CDR3 is CACGEDGNYGYTF. CDR3 sequence (DNA): TGTGCCTGTGGGGAGGACGGAAACTATGGCTACACCTTC.

The chain joins TRBV6-9 to TRBJ2-7, with 7 bases identical to TRBD1. Losses at the gene ends were 8 bases for V and 8 bases for J; bases not matched to a gene: 15. The CDR3 has 14 residues. Germline-derived CDR1 and CDR2 are MNHGY and SVAAGI. The CDR3 coding sequence is TGTGCCAGCTTCTTTCTCGACAGGGAAATCAAGCAGTACGTC. Amino acid sequence: CASFFLDREIKQYV.

The V and J genes are TRBV5-1 and TRBJ1-2, with D possibly TRBD1 on 5 matching bases. The ends were cut back, 3 bases at V and 7 bases at J, with 16 bases in the middle. Germline CDR1 reads SGHRS; CDR2 reads YFSETQ. The CDR3 contains 14 residues. The CDR3 region is CASSSQGPRTGYTF. In nucleotides, the CDR3 is TGCGCCAGCAGCTCCCAGGGTCCGCGTACTGGCTACACCTTC.

The chain carries TRBV28 and TRBJ1-5; TRBD1 matches 7 bases. The trim removed 4 bases at V and 4 bases at J, leaving 7 bases unmatched. Germline values: CDR1 MDHEN, CDR2 SYDVKM. The CDR3 sequence is 15 residues long. CDR3 DNA sequence: TGTGCCAGCAGTTCGCCCAACAGGGGTAATCAGCCCCAGCATTTT. Translated: CASSSPNRGNQPQHF.

The V gene is TRBV28, the J gene TRBJ1-1; 7 bases match TRBD1. Per germline, CDR1 MDHEN and CDR2 SYDVKM. Trimming removed 6 bases from V and 7 bases from J; junction bases left unmatched: 14. This CDR3 comprises 15 residues. The CDR3 spells CASRPRGAGRGEAFF. DNA for the CDR3: TGTGCCAGCAGGCCCAGGGGGGCAGGGCGAGGTGAAGCTTTCTTT.

This chain connects TRBV29-1 to TRBJ1-1; no clear D. CDR1 and CDR2 from the germline V gene are SQVTM and ANQGSEA. The CDR3 consists of 12 residues. The V gene lost 4 bases and the J gene lost 0 bases, with 6 bases spanning the gap. Here the CDR3 reads CSVVDMNTEAFF. CDR3 nucleotide sequence: TGCAGCGTTGTCGACATGAACACTGAAGCTTTCTTT.